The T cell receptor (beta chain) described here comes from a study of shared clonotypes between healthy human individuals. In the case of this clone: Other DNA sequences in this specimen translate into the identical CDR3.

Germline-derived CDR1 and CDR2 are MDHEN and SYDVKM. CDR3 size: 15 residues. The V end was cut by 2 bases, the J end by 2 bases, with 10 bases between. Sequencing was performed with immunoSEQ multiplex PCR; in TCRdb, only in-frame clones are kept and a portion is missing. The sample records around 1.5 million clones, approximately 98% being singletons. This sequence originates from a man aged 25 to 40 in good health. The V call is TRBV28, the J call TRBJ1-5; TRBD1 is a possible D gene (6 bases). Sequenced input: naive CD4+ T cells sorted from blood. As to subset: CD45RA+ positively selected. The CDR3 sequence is CASSLTGQGNQPQHF. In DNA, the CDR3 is TGTGCCAGCAGTTTAACAGGGCAGGGCAATCAGCCCCAGCATTTT. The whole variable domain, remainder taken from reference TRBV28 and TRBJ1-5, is DVKVTQSSRYLVKRTGEKVFLECVQDMDHENMFWYRQDPGLGLRLIYFSYDVKMKEKGDIPEGYSVSREKKERFSLILESASTNQTSMYLCASSLTGQGNQPQHFGDGTRLSIL.